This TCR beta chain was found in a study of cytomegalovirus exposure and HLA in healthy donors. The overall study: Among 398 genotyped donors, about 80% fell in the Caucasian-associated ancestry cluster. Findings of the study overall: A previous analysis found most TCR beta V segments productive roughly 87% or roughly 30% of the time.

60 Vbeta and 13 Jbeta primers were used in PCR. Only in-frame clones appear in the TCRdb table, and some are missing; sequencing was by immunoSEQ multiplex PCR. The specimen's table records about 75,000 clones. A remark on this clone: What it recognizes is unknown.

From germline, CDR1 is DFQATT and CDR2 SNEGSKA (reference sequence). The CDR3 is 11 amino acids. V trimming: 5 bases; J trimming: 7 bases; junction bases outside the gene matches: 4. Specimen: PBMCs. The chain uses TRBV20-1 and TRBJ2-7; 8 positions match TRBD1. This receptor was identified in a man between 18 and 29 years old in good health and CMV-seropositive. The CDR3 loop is CSAGTGEEQYF. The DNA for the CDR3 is TGCAGTGCTGGGACAGGAGAAGAGCAGTACTTC.